The clone carrying this TCR beta chain was observed many times. Molecular barcoding with unique molecular identifiers was used for the TCRbeta library. Using its own MiXCR run on the PCR reads, TCRdb lists one record per CDR3 protein. This sample has almost 400,000 distinct CDR3 sequences, with just over 20% found just once. Germline CDR1 and CDR2: MNHNY and SVGAGI (reference sequence). Losses at the gene ends were 4 bases for V and 15 bases for J; bases not matched to a gene: 9. The CDR3 length is 13 residues. This entry is derived from a study of T-cell reconstitution after alpha-beta-depleted transplantation in children.

This chain connects TRBV6-6 to TRBJ2-2; TRBD1 matches 9 bases. This TCR derives from a human donor who donated a stem cell graft to a child with acute myeloid leukemia. This material consisted of PBMCs from the stem cell graft donor, taken from the stem cell graft. The CDR3 nucleotides read TGTGCCAGCAGTTCGTCCGGGACAGGGAAGATGTTTTTT. Residues: CASSSSGTGKMFF.